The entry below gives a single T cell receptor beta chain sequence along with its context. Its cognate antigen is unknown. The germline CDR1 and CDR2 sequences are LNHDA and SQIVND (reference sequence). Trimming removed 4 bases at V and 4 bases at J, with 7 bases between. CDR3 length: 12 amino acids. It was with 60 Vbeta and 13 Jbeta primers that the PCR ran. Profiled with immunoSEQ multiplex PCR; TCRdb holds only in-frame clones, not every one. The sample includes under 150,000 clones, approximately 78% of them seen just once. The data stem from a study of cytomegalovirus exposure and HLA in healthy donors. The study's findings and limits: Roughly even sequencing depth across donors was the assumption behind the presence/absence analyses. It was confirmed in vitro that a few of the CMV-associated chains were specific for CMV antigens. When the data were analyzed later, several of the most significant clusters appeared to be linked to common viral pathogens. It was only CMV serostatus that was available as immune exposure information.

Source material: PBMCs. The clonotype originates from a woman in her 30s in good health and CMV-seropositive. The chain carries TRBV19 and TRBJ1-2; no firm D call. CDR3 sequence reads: CASSTTGYGYTF. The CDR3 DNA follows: TGTGCCAGTAGTACCACGGGCTATGGCTACACCTTC.